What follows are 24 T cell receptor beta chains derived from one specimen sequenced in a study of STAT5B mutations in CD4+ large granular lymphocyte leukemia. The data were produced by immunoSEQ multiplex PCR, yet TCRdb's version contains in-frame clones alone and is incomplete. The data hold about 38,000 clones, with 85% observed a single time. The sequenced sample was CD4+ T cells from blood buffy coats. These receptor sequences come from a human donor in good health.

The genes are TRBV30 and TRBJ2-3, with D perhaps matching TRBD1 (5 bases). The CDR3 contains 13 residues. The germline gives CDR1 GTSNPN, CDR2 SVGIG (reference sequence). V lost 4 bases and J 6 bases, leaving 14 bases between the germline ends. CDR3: CAWNGRDGDTQYF. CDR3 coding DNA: TGTGCCTGGAATGGCAGGGATGGTGATACGCAGTATTTT.

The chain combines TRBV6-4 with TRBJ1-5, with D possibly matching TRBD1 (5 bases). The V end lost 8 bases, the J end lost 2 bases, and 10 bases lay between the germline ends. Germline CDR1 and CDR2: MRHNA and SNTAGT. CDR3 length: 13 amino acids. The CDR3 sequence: CASSPGRNQPQHF. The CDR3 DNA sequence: TGTGCCAGCTCCCCAGGGCGCAATCAGCCCCAGCATTTT.

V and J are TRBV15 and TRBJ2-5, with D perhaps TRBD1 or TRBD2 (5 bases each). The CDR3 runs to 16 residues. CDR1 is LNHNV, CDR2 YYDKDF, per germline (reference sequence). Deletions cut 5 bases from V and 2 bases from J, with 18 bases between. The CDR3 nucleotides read TGTGCCACCAGCGAACCGAGGGGCGAGGGACAAGAGACCCAGTACTTC. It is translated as CATSEPRGEGQETQYF.

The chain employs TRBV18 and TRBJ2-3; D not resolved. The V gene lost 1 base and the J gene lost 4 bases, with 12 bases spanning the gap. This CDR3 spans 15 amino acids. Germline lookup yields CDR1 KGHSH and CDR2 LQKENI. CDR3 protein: CASSPRAAVSDTQYF. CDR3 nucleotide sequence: TGTGCCAGCTCACCACGTGCGGCAGTCTCAGATACGCAGTATTTT. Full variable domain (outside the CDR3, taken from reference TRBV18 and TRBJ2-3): NAGVMQNPRHLVRRRGQEARLRCSPMKGHSHVYWYRQLPEEGLKFMVYLQKENIIDESGMPKERFSAEFPKEGPSILRIQQVVRGDSAAYFCASSPRAAVSDTQYFGPGTRLTVL.

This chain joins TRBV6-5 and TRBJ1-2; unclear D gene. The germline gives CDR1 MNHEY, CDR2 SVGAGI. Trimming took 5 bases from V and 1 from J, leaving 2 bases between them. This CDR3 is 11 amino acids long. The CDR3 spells CASSLNYGYTF. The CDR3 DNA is TGTGCCAGCAGTCTTAACTATGGCTACACCTTC.

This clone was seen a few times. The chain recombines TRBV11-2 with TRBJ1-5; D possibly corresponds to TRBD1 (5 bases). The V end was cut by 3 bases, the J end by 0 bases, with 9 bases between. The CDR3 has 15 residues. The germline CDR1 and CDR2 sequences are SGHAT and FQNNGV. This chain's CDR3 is CASSFTGDSNQPQHF. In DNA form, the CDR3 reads TGTGCCAGCAGCTTTACAGGAGATAGCAATCAGCCCCAGCATTTT.

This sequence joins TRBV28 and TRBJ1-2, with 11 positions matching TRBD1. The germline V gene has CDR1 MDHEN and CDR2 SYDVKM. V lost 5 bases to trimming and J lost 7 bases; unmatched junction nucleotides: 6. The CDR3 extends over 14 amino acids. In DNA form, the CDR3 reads TGTGCCAGCAGTAGCGGACAGGGGGCGGTTGGCTACACCTTC. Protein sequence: CASSSGQGAVGYTF.

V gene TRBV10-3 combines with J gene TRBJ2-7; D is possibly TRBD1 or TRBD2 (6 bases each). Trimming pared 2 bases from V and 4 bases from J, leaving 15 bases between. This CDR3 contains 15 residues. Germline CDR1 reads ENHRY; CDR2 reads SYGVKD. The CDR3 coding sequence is TGTGCCATCAGTGAGCCAGAAAGGGGGGTGTACGAGCAGTACTTC. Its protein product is CAISEPERGVYEQYF.

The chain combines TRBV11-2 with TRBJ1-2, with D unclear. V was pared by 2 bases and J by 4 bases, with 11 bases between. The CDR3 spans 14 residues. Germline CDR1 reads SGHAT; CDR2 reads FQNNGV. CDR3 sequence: CASSLSPRAYGYTF. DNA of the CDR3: TGTGCCAGCAGCTTAAGTCCCCGGGCCTATGGCTACACCTTC.

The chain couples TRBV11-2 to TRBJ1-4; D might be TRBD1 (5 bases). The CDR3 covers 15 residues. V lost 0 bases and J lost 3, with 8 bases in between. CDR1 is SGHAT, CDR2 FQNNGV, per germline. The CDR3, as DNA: TGTGCCAGCAGCTTAGATCGGGGGGCTAATGAAAAACTGTTTTTT. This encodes CASSLDRGANEKLFF. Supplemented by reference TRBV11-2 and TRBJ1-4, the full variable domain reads EAGVAQSPRYKIIEKRQSVAFWCNPISGHATLYWYQQILGQGPKLLIQFQNNGVVDDSQLPKDRFSAERLKGVDSTLKIQPAKLEDSAVYLCASSLDRGANEKLFFGSGTQLSVL.

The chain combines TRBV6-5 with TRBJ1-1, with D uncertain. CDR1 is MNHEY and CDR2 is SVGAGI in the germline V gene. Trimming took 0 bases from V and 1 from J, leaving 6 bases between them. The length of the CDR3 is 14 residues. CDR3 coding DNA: TGTGCCAGCAGTTACTCGAGGGAGAACACTGAAGCTTTCTTT. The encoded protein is CASSYSRENTEAFF.

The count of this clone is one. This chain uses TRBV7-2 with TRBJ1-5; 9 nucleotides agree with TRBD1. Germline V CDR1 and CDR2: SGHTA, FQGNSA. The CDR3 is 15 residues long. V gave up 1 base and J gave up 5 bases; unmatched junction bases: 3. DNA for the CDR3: TGTGCCAGCAGCTTAGGGGGACAGGGCTATCAGCCCCAGCATTTT. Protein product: CASSLGGQGYQPQHF.

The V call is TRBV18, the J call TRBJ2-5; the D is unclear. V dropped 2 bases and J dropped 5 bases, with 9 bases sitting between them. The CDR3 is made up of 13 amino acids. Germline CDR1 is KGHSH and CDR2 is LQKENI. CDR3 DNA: TGTGCCAGCTCACCATCAAATACGGAGACCCAGTACTTC. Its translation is CASSPSNTETQYF.

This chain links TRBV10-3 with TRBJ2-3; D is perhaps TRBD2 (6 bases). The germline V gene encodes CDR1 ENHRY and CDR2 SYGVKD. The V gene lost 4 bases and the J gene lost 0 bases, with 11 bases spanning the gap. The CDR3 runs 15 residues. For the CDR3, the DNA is TGTGCCATCAGTGGTTGGGACTCTAGCACAGATACGCAGTATTTT. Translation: CAISGWDSSTDTQYF.

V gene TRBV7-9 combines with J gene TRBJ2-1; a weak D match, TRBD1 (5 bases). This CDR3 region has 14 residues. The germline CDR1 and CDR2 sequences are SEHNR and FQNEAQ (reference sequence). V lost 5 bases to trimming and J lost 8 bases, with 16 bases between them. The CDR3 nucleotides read TGTGCCAGCAGCCAAGGGGTGGTCACGGATGAGCAGTTCTTC. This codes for CASSQGVVTDEQFF.

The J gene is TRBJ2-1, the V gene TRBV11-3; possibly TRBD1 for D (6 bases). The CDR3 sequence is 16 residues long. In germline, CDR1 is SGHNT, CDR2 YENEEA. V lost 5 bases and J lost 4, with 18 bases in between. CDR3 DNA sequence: TGTGCCAGCAGCCTTACTAGGACAGTAACTTACAATGAGCAGTTCTTC. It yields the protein CASSLTRTVTYNEQFF.

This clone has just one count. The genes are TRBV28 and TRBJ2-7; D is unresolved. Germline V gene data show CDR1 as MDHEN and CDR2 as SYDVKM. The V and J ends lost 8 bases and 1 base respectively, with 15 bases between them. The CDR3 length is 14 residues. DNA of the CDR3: TGTGCCAGCTGTAACAGAGTTCGGTCCTACGAGCAGTACTTC. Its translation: CASCNRVRSYEQYF.

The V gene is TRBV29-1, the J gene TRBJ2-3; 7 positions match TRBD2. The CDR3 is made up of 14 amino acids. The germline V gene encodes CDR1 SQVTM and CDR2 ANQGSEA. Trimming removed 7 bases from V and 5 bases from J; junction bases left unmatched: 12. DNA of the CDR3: TGCAGCGGAGACGGACACCCGGGAGGAGATACGCAGTATTTT. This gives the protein CSGDGHPGGDTQYF.

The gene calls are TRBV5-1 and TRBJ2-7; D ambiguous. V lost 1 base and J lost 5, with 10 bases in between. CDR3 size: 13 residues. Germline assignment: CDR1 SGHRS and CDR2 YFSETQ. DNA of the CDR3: TGCGCCAGCAGCTTGACACTTTCCAACGAGCAGTACTTC. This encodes CASSLTLSNEQYF.

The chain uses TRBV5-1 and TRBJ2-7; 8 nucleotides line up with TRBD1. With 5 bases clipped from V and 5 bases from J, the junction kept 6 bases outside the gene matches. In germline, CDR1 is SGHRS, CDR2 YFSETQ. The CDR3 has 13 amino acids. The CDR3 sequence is CASSGQGVDEQYF. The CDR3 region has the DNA TGCGCCAGCAGTGGACAGGGTGTGGACGAGCAGTACTTC. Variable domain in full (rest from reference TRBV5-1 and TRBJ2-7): KAGVTQTPRYLIKTRGQQVTLSCSPISGHRSVSWYQQTPGQGLQFLFEYFSETQRNKGNFPGRFSGRQFSNSRSEMNVSTLELGDSALYLCASSGQGVDEQYFGPGTRLTVT.

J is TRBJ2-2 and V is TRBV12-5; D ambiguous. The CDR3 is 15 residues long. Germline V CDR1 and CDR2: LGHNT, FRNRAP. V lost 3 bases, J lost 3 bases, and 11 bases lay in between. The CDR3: CASGLTPRHTGELFF. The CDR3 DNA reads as TGTGCTAGTGGTTTAACCCCCAGGCACACCGGGGAGCTGTTTTTT. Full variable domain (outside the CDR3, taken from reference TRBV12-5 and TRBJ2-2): DARVTQTPRHKVTEMGQEVTMRCQPILGHNTVFWYRQTMMQGLELLAYFRNRAPLDDSGMPKDRFSAEMPDATLATLKIQPSEPRDSAVYFCASGLTPRHTGELFFGEGSRLTVL.

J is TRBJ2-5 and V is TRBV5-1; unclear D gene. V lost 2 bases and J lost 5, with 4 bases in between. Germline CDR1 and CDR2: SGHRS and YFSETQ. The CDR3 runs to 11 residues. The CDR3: CASSFAETQYF. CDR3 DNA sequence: TGCGCCAGCAGCTTCGCCGAGACCCAGTACTTC.

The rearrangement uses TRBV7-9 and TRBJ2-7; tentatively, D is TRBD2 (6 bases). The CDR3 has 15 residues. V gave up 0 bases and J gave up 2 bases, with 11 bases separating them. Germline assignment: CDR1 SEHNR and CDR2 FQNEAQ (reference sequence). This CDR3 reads CASSLAAGTPYEQYF. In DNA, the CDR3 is TGTGCCAGCAGCTTAGCTGCGGGGACTCCCTACGAGCAGTACTTC.

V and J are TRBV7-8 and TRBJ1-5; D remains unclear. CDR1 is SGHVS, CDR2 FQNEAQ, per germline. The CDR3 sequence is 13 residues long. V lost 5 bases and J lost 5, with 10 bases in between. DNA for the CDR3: TGTGCCAGCAGCCTCCTAACGGATCAGCCCCAGCATTTT. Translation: CASSLLTDQPQHF. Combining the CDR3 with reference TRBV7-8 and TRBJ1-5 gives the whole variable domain GAGVSQSPRYKVAKRGQDVALRCDPISGHVSLFWYQQALGQGPEFLTYFQNEAQLDKSGLPSDRFFAERPEGSVSTLKIQRTQQEDSAVYLCASSLLTDQPQHFGDGTRLSIL.